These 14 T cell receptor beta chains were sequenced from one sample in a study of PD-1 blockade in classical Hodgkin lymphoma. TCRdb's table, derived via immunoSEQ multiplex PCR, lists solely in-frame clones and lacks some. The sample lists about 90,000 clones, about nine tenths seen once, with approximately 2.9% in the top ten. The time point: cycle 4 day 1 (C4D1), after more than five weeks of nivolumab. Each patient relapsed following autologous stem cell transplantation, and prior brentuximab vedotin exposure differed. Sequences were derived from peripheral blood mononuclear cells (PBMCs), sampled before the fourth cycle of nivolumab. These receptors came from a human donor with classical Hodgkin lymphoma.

The CDR3 protein is CASSPGTGVSPLHF. The CDR3 bases are TGTGCCAGCAGTCCCGGGACAGGGGTCTCACCCCTCCACTTT. The V gene is TRBV2, the J gene TRBJ1-6, with 10 positions matching TRBD1. J lost 10 bases, V lost 5 bases, and 5 bases had no gene match. The CDR3 covers 14 residues. Germline V CDR1 and CDR2: SNHLY, FYNNEI.

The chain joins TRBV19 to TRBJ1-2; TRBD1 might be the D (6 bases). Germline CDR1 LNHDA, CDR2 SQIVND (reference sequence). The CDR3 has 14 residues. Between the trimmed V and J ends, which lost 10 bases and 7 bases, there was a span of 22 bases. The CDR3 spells CATFFGGLLTGYTF. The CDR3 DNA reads TGTGCCACCTTCTTCGGGGGCCTCCTTACTGGCTACACCTTC.

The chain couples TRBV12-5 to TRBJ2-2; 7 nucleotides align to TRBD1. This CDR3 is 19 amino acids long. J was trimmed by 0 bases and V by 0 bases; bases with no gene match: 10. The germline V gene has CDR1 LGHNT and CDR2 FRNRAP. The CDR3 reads CASGLVFNRGVPNTGELFF. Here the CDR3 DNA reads TGTGCTAGTGGTTTGGTATTTAACAGGGGTGTCCCGAACACCGGGGAGCTGTTTTTT. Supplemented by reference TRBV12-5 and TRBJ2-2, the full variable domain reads DARVTQTPRHKVTEMGQEVTMRCQPILGHNTVFWYRQTMMQGLELLAYFRNRAPLDDSGMPKDRFSAEMPDATLATLKIQPSEPRDSAVYFCASGLVFNRGVPNTGELFFGEGSRLTVL.

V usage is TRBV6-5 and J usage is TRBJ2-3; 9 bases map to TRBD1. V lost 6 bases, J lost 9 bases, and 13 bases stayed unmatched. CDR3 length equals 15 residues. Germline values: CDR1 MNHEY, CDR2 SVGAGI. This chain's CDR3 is CASSPGTGSLRTQYF. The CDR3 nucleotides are TGTGCCAGCAGCCCAGGGACAGGGAGCCTCCGCACGCAGTATTTT.

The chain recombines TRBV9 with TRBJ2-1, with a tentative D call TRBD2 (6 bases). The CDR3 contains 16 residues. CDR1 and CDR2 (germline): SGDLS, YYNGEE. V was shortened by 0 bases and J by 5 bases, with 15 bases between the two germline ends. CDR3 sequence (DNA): TGTGCCAGCAGCGTAGTTTGGGGTAGCGGAGACAATGAGCAGTTCTTC. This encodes CASSVVWGSGDNEQFF.

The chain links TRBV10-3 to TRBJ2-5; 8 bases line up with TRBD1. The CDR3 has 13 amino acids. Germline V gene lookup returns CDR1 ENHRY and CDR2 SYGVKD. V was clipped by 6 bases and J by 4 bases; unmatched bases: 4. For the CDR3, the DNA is TGTGCCATCAGCCCTGGACAGGGAGAGACCCAGTACTTC. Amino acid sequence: CAISPGQGETQYF.

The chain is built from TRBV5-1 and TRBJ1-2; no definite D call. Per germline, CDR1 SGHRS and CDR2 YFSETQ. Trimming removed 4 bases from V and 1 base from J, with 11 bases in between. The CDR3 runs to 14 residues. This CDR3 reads CASSPRTDNYGYTF. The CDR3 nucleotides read TGCGCCAGCAGCCCTCGAACCGATAACTATGGCTACACCTTC.

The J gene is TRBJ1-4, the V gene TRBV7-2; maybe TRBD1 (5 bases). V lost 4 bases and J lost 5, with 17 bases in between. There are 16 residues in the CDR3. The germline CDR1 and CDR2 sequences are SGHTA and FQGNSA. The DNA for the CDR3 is TGTGCCAGCAGCTCCAGCTCGGGGGGGAGCAATGAAAAACTGTTTTTT. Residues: CASSSSSGGSNEKLFF.

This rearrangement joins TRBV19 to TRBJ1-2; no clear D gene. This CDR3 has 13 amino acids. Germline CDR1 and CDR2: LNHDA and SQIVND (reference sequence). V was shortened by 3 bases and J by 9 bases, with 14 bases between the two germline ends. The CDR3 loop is CASSIVAVSRYTF. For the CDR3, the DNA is TGTGCCAGTAGTATCGTCGCGGTATCTCGCTACACCTTC.

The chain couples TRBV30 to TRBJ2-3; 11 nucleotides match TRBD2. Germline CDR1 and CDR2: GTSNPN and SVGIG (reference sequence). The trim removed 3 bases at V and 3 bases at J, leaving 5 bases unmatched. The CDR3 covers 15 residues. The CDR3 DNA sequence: TGTGCCTGGAGCTTAGCGGGGGGGGCTACAGATACGCAGTATTTT. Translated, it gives CAWSLAGGATDTQYF.

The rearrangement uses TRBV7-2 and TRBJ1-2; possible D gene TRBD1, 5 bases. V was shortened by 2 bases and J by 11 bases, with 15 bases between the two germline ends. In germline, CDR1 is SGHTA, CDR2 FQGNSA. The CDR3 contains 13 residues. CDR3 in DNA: TGTGCCAGCAGCTTATCGGGGCTCTTGGGGTACACCTTC. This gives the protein CASSLSGLLGYTF. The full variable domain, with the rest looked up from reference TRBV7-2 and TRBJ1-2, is GAGVSQSPSNKVTEKGKDVELRCDPISGHTALYWYRQSLGQGLEFLIYFQGNSAPDKSGLPSDRFSAERTGGSVSTLTIQRTQQEDSAVYLCASSLSGLLGYTFGSGTRLTVV.

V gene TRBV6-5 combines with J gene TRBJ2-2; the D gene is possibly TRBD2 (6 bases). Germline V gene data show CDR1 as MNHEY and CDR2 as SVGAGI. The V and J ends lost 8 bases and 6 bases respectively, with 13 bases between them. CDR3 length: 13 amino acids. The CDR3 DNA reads TGTGCCAGCTTACTAGCACCCCCCGGGGAGCTGTTTTTT. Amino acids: CASLLAPPGELFF.

In DNA form, the CDR3 reads TGTGCCAGCAGTGAGACAGGGGAGACCTACGAGCAGTACTTC. This translates into CASSETGETYEQYF. J is TRBJ2-7 and V is TRBV6-1, with 8 bases matching TRBD1. The junction had 3 bases not matched to a gene; V was cut back by 3 bases and J by 2 bases. CDR1 is MNHNS and CDR2 is SASEGT in the germline V gene. The CDR3 extends over 14 amino acids.

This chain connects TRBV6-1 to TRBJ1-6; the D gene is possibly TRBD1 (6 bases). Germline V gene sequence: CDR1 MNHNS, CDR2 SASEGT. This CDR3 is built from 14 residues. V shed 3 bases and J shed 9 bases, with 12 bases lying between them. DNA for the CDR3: TGTGCCAGCAGTGAGCTGGGGGCTTTTTCACCCCTCCACTTT. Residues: CASSELGAFSPLHF.